These 23 T cell receptor beta chains originate from one sample sequenced in a study of response to subunit inactivated influenza vaccine. TCRdb itself ran the RT-PCR reads through MiXCR, one entry per CDR3 protein. Among about 520,000 distinct CDR3 sequences, roughly 25% were seen once, and the ten largest hold around 1.8%. The source was CD4+ T cells sorted from PBMCs, collected 5 days after vaccination. Receptors originate from a middle-aged man who received an inactivated influenza vaccine.

The rearrangement links TRBV6-2 or TRBV6-3 to TRBJ2-7; D possibly corresponds to TRBD2 (6 bases). CDR1 is MNHEY and CDR2 is SVGEGT in the germline V gene. This CDR3 is built from 15 residues. The V end was cut by 7 bases, the J end by 6 bases, with 22 bases between. In DNA form, the CDR3 reads TGTGCCAGCACTAGGGGTTCTCCTGGGGGAGGCGAGCAGTACTTC. Translated, it gives CASTRGSPGGGEQYF.

This clonotype was detected a few times. The chain is built from TRBV24-1 and TRBJ2-5, with 10 positions matching TRBD1. V shed 2 bases and J 5 bases; nucleotides not matched to a gene: 7. CDR1 KGHDR and CDR2 SFDVKD come from the germline V gene. The CDR3 runs 16 residues. DNA of the CDR3: TGTGCCACCAGTGATTCCCGGGACAGGGGAAGGGAGACCCAGTACTTC. This encodes CATSDSRDRGRETQYF.

V and J are TRBV12-3 or TRBV12-4 and TRBJ2-5; a possible D gene is TRBD1 (6 bases). This CDR3 contains 14 residues. The V gene lost 5 bases and the J gene lost 5 bases, with 15 bases spanning the gap. The CDR3 spells CASSRTTGSETQYF. In DNA, the CDR3 is TGTGCCAGCAGTAGAACAACAGGGAGTGAGACCCAGTACTTC.

This clonotype was counted between two and nine times. This rearrangement joins TRBV5-1 to TRBJ2-1; D may match TRBD1 or TRBD2 (5 bases each). The CDR3 consists of 16 residues. Looked up from germline, CDR1 is SGHRS and CDR2 is YFSETQ. Trimming pared 0 bases from V and 7 bases from J, leaving 17 bases between. The chain's CDR3 is CASSLGPQGTGNEQFF. The CDR3 DNA is TGCGCCAGCAGCTTGGGCCCCCAGGGAACGGGGAATGAGCAGTTCTTC.

The CDR3 region is CASSKQDINTGELFF. As DNA, the CDR3 is TGCGCCAGCAGCAAACAGGACATTAACACCGGGGAGCTGTTTTTT. The genes are TRBV5-1 and TRBJ2-2, with a weak D call TRBD1 (5 bases). The V gene lost 4 bases and the J gene lost 2 bases, with 12 bases spanning the gap. The V gene's germline CDR1 is SGHRS and CDR2 YFSETQ. The CDR3 has 15 amino acids.

This clonotype has just a few counts. CDR3 loop: CASSLGRSQHF. CDR3 in DNA: TGTGCCAGCAGTTTGGGTCGGTCCCAGCATTTT. V is TRBV6-2 or TRBV6-3 and J is TRBJ1-5; D uncertain. V was cut by 4 bases and J by 11 bases, with 9 bases left in between. The CDR3 loop spans 11 amino acids. From germline, CDR1 is MNHEY and CDR2 SVGEGT.

This clonotype was counted a few times. The CDR3 nucleotides are TGCAGTGCTAGTCCCGGACAGGGTCGGATGCGGCCCCAGCATTTT. Its translation is CSASPGQGRMRPQHF. This chain uses TRBV20-1 with TRBJ1-5; 8 bases are a match to TRBD1. Germline loops: CDR1 DFQATT, CDR2 SNEGSKA (reference sequence). Trimming took 3 bases from V and 9 from J; bases not matched to a gene: 13. The CDR3 loop spans 15 amino acids.

Only one count was recorded for this clonotype. A much larger clone differs from this one at a single base, so this may be a read error. The chain has TRBV3-1 and TRBJ1-1; D gene unclear. Between the trimmed V and J ends, which lost 6 bases and 3 bases, there was a span of 14 bases. CDR1 and CDR2 (germline): LGHDT, YNNKEL (reference sequence). The CDR3 is 14 residues long. CDR3 nucleotides: TGTGCCAGCAGTTTTATCCTCGCGGACACTGAAGCTTTCTTT. Residues: CASSFILADTEAFF.

CDR3: CSVGIGARKPSDEQYF. In DNA form, the CDR3 reads TGCAGCGTTGGAATTGGGGCGAGGAAGCCTAGTGACGAGCAGTACTTC. The V gene is TRBV29-1, the J gene TRBJ2-7, with D tentatively TRBD1 (5 bases). The germline V gene has CDR1 SQVTM and CDR2 ANQGSEA. This CDR3 region has 16 residues. With 4 bases removed from V and 5 bases from J, the gap between germline ends came to 24 bases.

The chain joins TRBV29-1 to TRBJ2-5; D may be TRBD1 or TRBD2 (5 bases each). CDR1 is SQVTM and CDR2 is ANQGSEA in the germline V gene. The CDR3 runs to 12 residues. V was pared by 7 bases and J by 5 bases, with 14 bases between. For the CDR3, the DNA is TGCAGCGCTGAGAAATGGGGGGAGACCCAGTACTTC. This gives the protein CSAEKWGETQYF.

The chain has TRBV6-1 and TRBJ1-3; 7 nucleotides match TRBD1. Trimming at V came to 4 bases and at J to 0 bases, leaving 9 bases not matched to a gene. Germline lookup yields CDR1 MNHNS and CDR2 SASEGT. The length of the CDR3 is 17 residues. Here the CDR3 reads CASSGGRGRSSGNTIYF. The CDR3 DNA sequence: TGTGCCAGCAGTGGAGGCAGGGGGAGAAGCTCTGGAAACACCATATATTTT.

This clonotype was seen a handful of times. V is TRBV10-3 and J is TRBJ1-1; TRBD1 matches 7 bases. The germline CDR1 and CDR2 sequences are ENHRY and SYGVKD. This CDR3 is built from 15 residues. Losses at the gene ends were 6 bases for V and 0 bases for J; bases not matched to a gene: 7. Written as DNA, the CDR3 is TGTGCCATCAGGTCCGGGACAGAGGTGAACACTGAAGCTTTCTTT. Its translation: CAIRSGTEVNTEAFF.

The chain couples TRBV6-1 to TRBJ2-7; D may be TRBD1 (5 bases). The CDR3 length is 12 residues. V was cut by 5 bases and J by 7 bases, with 12 bases left in between. Germline loops: CDR1 MNHNS, CDR2 SASEGT. The CDR3 bases are TGTGCCAGCAGTCTCAGGGTGGGGGAGCAGTACTTC. Protein product: CASSLRVGEQYF.

A few counts support this clonotype. V and J are TRBV29-1 and TRBJ1-1, with 8 bases fitting TRBD1. The CDR3 sequence is 13 residues long. Unmatched junction bases numbered 9, after V lost 7 bases and J lost 5 bases. Germline V gene sequence: CDR1 SQVTM, CDR2 ANQGSEA. The DNA for the CDR3 is TGCAGCGGGTCCGGGACAGGAACAACTGAAGCTTTCTTT. It translates to CSGSGTGTTEAFF.

This chain connects TRBV5-8 to TRBJ2-7; 9 nucleotides match TRBD2. There are 17 residues in the CDR3. With V trimmed by 1 base and J by 3 bases, 11 bases remained unmatched. Germline loops: CDR1 SGHTS, CDR2 YDEGEE. For the CDR3, the DNA is TGTGCCAGCAGCTTGCTGTGGACTAGCGCGTACCTCTACGAGCAGTACTTC. Translated, it gives CASSLLWTSAYLYEQYF.

The rearrangement links TRBV3-1 to TRBJ2-3, with D unresolved. The CDR3 totals 16 residues. The germline CDR1 and CDR2 sequences are LGHDT and YNNKEL (reference sequence). V lost 3 bases and J 6 bases, leaving 19 bases between the germline ends. CDR3 nucleotides: TGTGCCAGCAGCCACTACCGAGGCCCCACCCAGGATACGCAGTATTTT. Translating gives CASSHYRGPTQDTQYF.

Only a few counts were recorded for this clonotype. The rearrangement joins TRBV7-2 to TRBJ1-6; D is uncertain. Trimming stripped 2 bases from V and 7 bases from J, with 9 bases between. The CDR3 is made up of 14 amino acids. In germline, CDR1 is SGHTA, CDR2 FQGNSA. The CDR3 DNA is TGTGCCAGCAGCTTATCCCGGAAAAATTCACCCCTCCACTTT. Encoded protein: CASSLSRKNSPLHF.

V is TRBV12-3 or TRBV12-4 and J is TRBJ2-1; weak D call: TRBD2 (5 bases). V was shortened by 8 bases and J by 0 bases, with 8 bases between the two germline ends. This CDR3 spans 13 amino acids. The CDR3 region is CASAGGSYNEQFF. The CDR3 region has the DNA TGTGCCAGCGCAGGAGGCTCCTACAATGAGCAGTTCTTC.

The chain joins TRBV2 to TRBJ2-1; 11 bases line up with TRBD2. Germline CDR1 and CDR2: SNHLY and FYNNEI. CDR3 length: 15 residues. V lost 5 bases, J lost 3 bases, and 3 bases stayed unmatched. CDR3 protein: CASSSTSGNYNEQFF. CDR3 DNA: TGTGCCAGCAGTTCGACTAGCGGGAACTACAATGAGCAGTTCTTC. Variable domain in full (rest from reference TRBV2 and TRBJ2-1): EPEVTQTPSHQVTQMGQEVILRCVPISNHLYFYWYRQILGQKVEFLVSFYNNEISEKSEIFDDQFSVERPDGSNFTLKIRSTKLEDSAMYFCASSSTSGNYNEQFFGPGTRLTVL.

The chain carries TRBV12-3 or TRBV12-4 and TRBJ2-7; D perhaps matches TRBD1 (6 bases). The V end lost 6 bases, the J end lost 3 bases, and 12 bases lay between the germline ends. The CDR3 has 13 residues. The CDR3 loop is CASSLQQGYEQYF. Written as DNA, the CDR3 is TGTGCCAGCAGCCTCCAACAGGGCTACGAGCAGTACTTC.

This CDR3 is CASSAPTGGRGFAGVVRSYNEQFF. The CDR3 DNA reads as TGCGCCAGCAGTGCCCCGACAGGGGGCCGGGGTTTCGCGGGCGTGGTACGCTCCTACAATGAGCAGTTCTTC. The chain is built from TRBV10-2 and TRBJ2-1; 10 bases map to TRBD1. The CDR3 consists of 24 residues. Trimming at V came to 4 bases and at J to 0 bases, leaving 27 bases not matched to a gene. Per germline, CDR1 WSHSY and CDR2 SAAADI.

This clonotype was picked up a small number of times. The chain combines TRBV7-8 with TRBJ2-7, with a tentative D call TRBD1 (6 bases). The CDR3 consists of 13 residues. V gave up 5 bases and J gave up 4 bases, with 12 bases separating them. CDR1 and CDR2 from the germline V gene are SGHVS and FQNEAQ. CDR3 bases: TGTGCCAGCAGCCCACAGGGTCTTTACGAGCAGTACTTC. Its protein product is CASSPQGLYEQYF. Together with reference TRBV7-8 and TRBJ2-7, the CDR3 gives the full variable domain: GAGVSQSPRYKVAKRGQDVALRCDPISGHVSLFWYQQALGQGPEFLTYFQNEAQLDKSGLPSDRFFAERPEGSVSTLKIQRTQQEDSAVYLCASSPQGLYEQYFGPGTRLTVT.

The V call is TRBV6-1, the J call TRBJ2-5; D is perhaps TRBD1 (5 bases). Per the germline V gene, CDR1 is MNHNS and CDR2 is SASEGT. CDR3 length equals 13 residues. Deletions cut 5 bases from V and 2 bases from J, with 9 bases between. The CDR3 DNA reads TGTGCCAGCAGTAAACAGGTGCAAGAGACCCAGTACTTC. Amino acid sequence: CASSKQVQETQYF.